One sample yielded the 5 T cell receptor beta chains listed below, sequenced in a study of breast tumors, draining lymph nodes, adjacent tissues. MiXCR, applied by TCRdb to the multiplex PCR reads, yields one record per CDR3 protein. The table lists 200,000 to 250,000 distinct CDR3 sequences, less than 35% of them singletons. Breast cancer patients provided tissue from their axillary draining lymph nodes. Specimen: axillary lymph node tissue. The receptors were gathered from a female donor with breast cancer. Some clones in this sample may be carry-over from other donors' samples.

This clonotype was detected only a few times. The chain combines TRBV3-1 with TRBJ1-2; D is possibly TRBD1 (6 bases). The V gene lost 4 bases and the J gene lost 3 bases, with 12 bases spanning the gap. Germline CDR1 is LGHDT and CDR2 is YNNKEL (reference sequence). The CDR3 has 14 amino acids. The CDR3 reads CASSRAGVYYGYTF. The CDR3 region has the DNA TGTGCCAGCAGCCGGGCAGGGGTTTACTATGGCTACACCTTC.

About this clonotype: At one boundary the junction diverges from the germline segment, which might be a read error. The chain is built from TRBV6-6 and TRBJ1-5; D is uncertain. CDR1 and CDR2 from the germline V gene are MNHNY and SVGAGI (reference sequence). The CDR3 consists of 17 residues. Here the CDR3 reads CASSHSGGRASNQPQHF. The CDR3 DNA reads TGTGCCAGCAGTCACTCGGGTGGGAGGGCTAGCAATCAGCCCCAGCATTTT.

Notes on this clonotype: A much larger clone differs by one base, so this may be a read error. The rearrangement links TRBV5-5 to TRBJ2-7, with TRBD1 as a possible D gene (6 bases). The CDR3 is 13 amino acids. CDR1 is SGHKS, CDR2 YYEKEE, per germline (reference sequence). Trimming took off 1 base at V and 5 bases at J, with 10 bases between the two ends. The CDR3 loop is CASSLRDTHEQYF. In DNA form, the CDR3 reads TGTGCCAGCAGCTTGCGGGACACCCACGAGCAGTACTTC.

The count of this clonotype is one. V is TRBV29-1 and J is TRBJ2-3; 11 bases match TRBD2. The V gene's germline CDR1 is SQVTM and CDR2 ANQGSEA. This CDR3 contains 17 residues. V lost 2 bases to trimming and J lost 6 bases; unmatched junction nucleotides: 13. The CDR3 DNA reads TGCAGCGTTGAACTGACTAGCGGGATCTCGCTAGATGATACGCAGTATTTT. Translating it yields CSVELTSGISLDDTQYF.

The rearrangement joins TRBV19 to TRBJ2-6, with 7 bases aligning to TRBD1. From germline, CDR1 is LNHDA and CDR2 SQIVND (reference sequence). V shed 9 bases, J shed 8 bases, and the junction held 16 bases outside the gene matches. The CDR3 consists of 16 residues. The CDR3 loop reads CARDPSGDSVSNVLTF. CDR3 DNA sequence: TGTGCCAGAGACCCTTCTGGGGACAGCGTCTCCAACGTCCTGACTTTC. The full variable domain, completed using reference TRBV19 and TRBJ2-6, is DGGITQSPKYLFRKEGQNVTLSCEQNLNHDAMYWYRQDPGQGLRLIYYSQIVNDFQKGDIAEGYSVSREKKESFPLTVTSAQKNPTAFYLCARDPSGDSVSNVLTFGAGSRLTVL.